The rows below give T cell receptor beta chains drawn from one sample of a study of blood T cell repertoires in COVID-19. The assay was immunoSEQ multiplex PCR, and TCRdb's table has in-frame clones only and misses some. The table has over 250,000 clones, almost 85% seen once. Source material: peripheral blood. The receptor set was obtained from a man aged 50 or older with active or convalescent COVID-19. CDR3s include the opening cysteine and the closing phenylalanine or tryptophan.

len	v_gene	CDR3aa
11	TRBV20-1	CSARRERTQHF
15	TRBV6-6	CASSFGLQGSYEQYF
13	TRBV29-1	CSGATGVNQPQHF
11	TRBV12-3/TRBV12-4	CASSLGDTQYF
15	TRBV18	CASRLAGGPQETQYF
15	TRBV4-2	CASSQAGGAYNEQFF
12	TRBV7-9	CASSLTGIEAFF
14	TRBV18	CASSPGSGANVLTF
16	TRBV5-1	CASSLGPQGLAGEQYF
13	TRBV5-1	CASSLEVVNEQFF
15	TRBV6-6	CASSLQAGGTYEQYF
14	TRBV5-1	CASSWKGADTEAFF
15	TRBV9	CASSPGLAGVETQYF
15	TRBV25-1	CASSPGSRRGETQYF
16	TRBV15	CATSRGTSGRANEQFF
15	TRBV6-5	CASMGRDIAKNIQYF
15	TRBV19	CASSMPGQPRQPQHF
16	TRBV21-1	CASSRQGASCNQPQHF
13	TRBV7-9	CASSPGGAYEQYF
15	TRBV7-2	CASSLAVSSNYGYTF
13	TRBV14	CASSLLGQAEAFF
13	TRBV9	CASSIGQGDTIYF
16	TRBV6-2/TRBV6-3	CASSYVATHSGNTIYF
17	TRBV7-8	CATLPGLAEGGTDTQYF
14	TRBV19	CASSSEKLNTEAFF
16	TRBV30	CAWRPLGGASGNTIYF
17	TRBV18	CASSPTPGQGSNQPQHF
13	TRBV7-9	CASSLMRNTEAFF
15	TRBV5-1	CASSSGPGQHYEQYF
15	TRBV28	CASSSLADTKETQYF
12	TRBV12-3/TRBV12-4	CASRRGTFSYTF
13	TRBV12-5	CASGRQGANTIYF
13	TRBV30	CAWSRQGNQPQHF
15	TRBV18	CASSPRSGANEKLFF
11	TRBV28	CASSQTREQYF
15	TRBV7-3	CASSLAGGRYNEQFF
16	TRBV19	CASTDREREGTDTQYF
17	TRBV6-1	CASSDYFSGSSYNEQFF
15	TRBV7-2	CASSLGQGPNYGYTF
16	TRBV5-4	CASSPGGGVRNTEAFF
18	TRBV14	CASSQGALLAGGGETQYF
14	TRBV9	CASSNGQSNQPQHF
15	TRBV6-6	CASSFVTANNQPQHF
14	TRBV20-1	CSASGGRDYNEQFF
14	TRBV28	CASSFGEDNSPLHF
16	TRBV7-9	CASSFGVGTGNNEQFF
14	TRBV10-1	CASSETRDTGELFF